What follows are 3 T cell receptor beta chains derived from one specimen sequenced in a study of glioma-infiltrating T cells. Using RNA template, CDR3s of TCR alpha and beta were amplified with iRepertoire arm-PCR. MiXCR, run by TCRdb on the multiplex PCR reads, gives a single entry per CDR3 protein. This table holds 400,000 or so distinct CDR3 sequences, about 40% found once. The specimen was glioma tissue, nonneoplastic brain tissue, or PBMCs (not recorded which). The origin of the receptors is a human donor with low-grade glioma or glioblastoma, undergoing nonglioma brain surgery, or in good health (not recorded which).

The chain is built from TRBV3-1 and TRBJ1-2, with TRBD1 identical over 9 bases. J gave up 7 bases and V 3 bases, and 6 bases lay outside the gene matches. This CDR3 region has 14 residues. Germline lookup yields CDR1 LGHDT and CDR2 YNNKEL (reference sequence). CDR3 residues: CASSHPQGAGGYTF. CDR3 sequence (DNA): TGTGCCAGCAGCCATCCACAGGGGGCCGGTGGCTACACCTTC.

This clonotype has at least ten counts. This chain connects TRBV20-1 to TRBJ1-5; D possibly corresponds to TRBD1 (5 bases). Germline V gives CDR1 DFQATT, CDR2 SNEGSKA (reference sequence). The CDR3 is 12 amino acids. Trimming shortened V by 5 bases and J by 4 bases, and 9 bases separated the two germline ends. CDR3 bases: TGCAGTGCTGTATCAGGGAATCAGCCCCAGCATTTT. It encodes CSAVSGNQPQHF.

This clonotype was seen repeatedly, ten times or more. The J gene is TRBJ1-5, the V gene TRBV28; D uncertain. CDR3 length: 13 residues. Trimming shortened V by 4 bases and J by 7 bases, and 11 bases separated the two germline ends. CDR1 and CDR2 (germline): MDHEN, SYDVKM. In nucleotides, the CDR3 is TGTGCCAGCAGTTGGGGTAGAGGGCAGCCCCAGCATTTT. Protein product: CASSWGRGQPQHF.